The 5 T cell receptor beta chains below were found in one sample sequenced in a study of OX40 agonist ivuxolimab in advanced cancers. This table comes from immunoSEQ multiplex PCR, and its TCRdb copy is limited to in-frame clones, with some not included. The data hold roughly 75,000 clones, with 93% observed a single time. Sample: CD4+ or CD8+ T cells sorted from blood, taken in a trial of the OX40 agonist ivuxolimab. Source of these receptors: an adult with an advanced solid tumor such as melanoma, head and neck, liver or kidney cancer.

The J gene is TRBJ2-5, the V gene TRBV14; 9 bases are shared with TRBD1. The CDR3 has 14 amino acids. The germline V gene has CDR1 SGHDN and CDR2 FVKESK. Losses at the gene ends were 4 bases for V and 2 bases for J; bases not matched to a gene: 2. In DNA, the CDR3 is TGTGCCAGCAGCCCCGGGACAGGGCAAGAGACCCAGTACTTC. Encoded protein: CASSPGTGQETQYF.

This chain links TRBV23-1 with TRBJ2-1; 9 nucleotides agree with TRBD2. TRBV23-1 is recorded as an ORF, its role being uncertain. J was trimmed by 6 bases and V by 9 bases; bases with no gene match: 9. The CDR3 consists of 14 residues. In nucleotides, the CDR3 is TGCGCCAGTACTTTAGGCGGGAGGGGCAATGAGCAGTTCTTC. The encoded protein is CASTLGGRGNEQFF.

This chain connects TRBV4-1 to TRBJ2-5, with a weak D call TRBD2 (5 bases). Trimming cost V 1 base and J 2 bases, with 14 bases left between them. CDR1 is MGHRA and CDR2 is YSYEKL in the germline V gene. The CDR3 has 16 amino acids. CDR3 loop: CASSQAGSGLQETQYF. The CDR3 DNA follows: TGCGCCAGCAGCCAAGCGGGGAGCGGCCTACAAGAGACCCAGTACTTC.

The chain joins TRBV19 to TRBJ2-1; the match to TRBD1 covers 7 bases. V lost 6 bases to trimming and J lost 3 bases; unmatched junction nucleotides: 8. The length of the CDR3 is 15 residues. The germline gives CDR1 LNHDA, CDR2 SQIVND (reference sequence). The CDR3: CASSPTGYIYNEQFF. Here the CDR3 DNA reads TGTGCCAGTAGCCCGACAGGGTACATCTACAATGAGCAGTTCTTC.

The chain uses TRBV4-3 and TRBJ2-2; the D gene could be TRBD1 or TRBD2 (5 bases each). Germline V gives CDR1 LGHNA, CDR2 YSLEER. Trimming shortened V by 0 bases and J by 7 bases, and 15 bases separated the two germline ends. This CDR3 comprises 16 residues. CDR3 DNA sequence: TGCGCCAGCAGCCAAGATCCCGGGGCCACAGGCGGGGAGCTGTTTTTT. Translating gives CASSQDPGATGGELFF.